The present entry profiles one T cell receptor beta chain with its context. The repertoire was sequenced with immunoSEQ multiplex PCR; TCRdb's copy has only in-frame clones and lacks some. The top ten clones hold around 1.8% of a sample with under 150,000 clones, roughly 93% of them seen once. The germline V gene has CDR1 SEHNR and CDR2 FQNEAQ (reference sequence). The CDR3 sequence is 14 residues long. V was clipped by 0 bases and J by 0 bases, with 6 bases between them. This specimen comes from a study of T cell responses to AZD1222 COVID-19 vaccine. The V call is TRBV7-9, the J call TRBJ2-7; no clear D gene. The starting material was peripheral blood, obtained 28 days after the second AZD1222 dose. This TCR derives from an adult who received the AZD1222 COVID-19 vaccine. CDR3 residues: CASSLASPSYEQYF. The CDR3, as DNA: TGTGCCAGCAGCTTAGCATCCCCCTCCTACGAGCAGTACTTC.